The clone carrying this TCR beta chain has only one observation. These data originate in a study of T cell responses to AZD1222 COVID-19 vaccine. Some clones are missing from TCRdb's copy, which holds only in-frame ones; the method was immunoSEQ multiplex PCR. The profile covers tens of thousands of clones, with about 90% appearing a single time and 13% to 15% taken by the ten largest. The sequences come from peripheral blood, collected 28 days after the second AZD1222 dose. This TCR was sampled from an adult who received the AZD1222 COVID-19 vaccine.

The CDR3 loop is CATKGTSGSYEQYF. The CDR3 DNA reads as TGTGCCACCAAAGGGACTAGCGGGAGTTACGAGCAGTACTTC. V usage is TRBV6-5 and J usage is TRBJ2-7; the match to TRBD2 covers 14 bases. CDR3 length equals 14 residues. V trimming: 10 bases; J trimming: 4 bases; junction bases outside the gene matches: 6. CDR1 MNHEY and CDR2 SVGAGI come from the germline V gene.